This TCR beta chain was sequenced for a study of blood T cell repertoires in COVID-19. In the study overall: Italy, Spain and the United States were the sources of the convalescent and acute COVID-19 samples. The analysed material was cDNA or gDNA that came from T cells, B-cell-depleted T cells, or PBMCs.

At least ten counts were recorded for this clone. A read error may account for a junction end that differs from germline. Germline V gene lookup returns CDR1 SGHDN and CDR2 FVKESK. The CDR3 is 14 residues long. In the authors' workflow: From reference gene primer amplification, estimates of nucleated cell counts were derived. Generated by immunoSEQ multiplex PCR, the TCRdb table keeps only in-frame clones and is missing some. That table furnishes V, J and clone size, whereas the DNA furnished D and trimming. The sample yields around 300,000 clones, around four fifths seen once. This TCR was sampled from a woman between 45 and 65 years old with active or convalescent COVID-19. The chain is built from TRBV14 and TRBJ2-7; 7 nucleotides align to TRBD2. The sequenced sample was peripheral blood. This CDR3 reads CASSQGLATYEQYF. DNA for the CDR3: TGTGCCAGCAGCCAAGGACTAGCTACCTACGAACAGTACTTC.